A selection of T cell receptor beta chains follows, all from one sample in a study of beta chain features in type 1 diabetes. The repertoire was sequenced with immunoSEQ multiplex PCR; TCRdb's copy has only in-frame clones and lacks some. The repertoire includes a few hundred thousand clones, about 20% of them detected once, and around 0.045% sits in the top ten. The source material was naive CD4+ T cells from blood. The source is a woman aged 18-29 years in good health. CDR3s include the opening cysteine and the closing phenylalanine or tryptophan. The D gene is left open where the match is weak. Clone size is given for some rows only: seen once, a few or many times, or a class if the clone is expanded.

>TRBV13|NA|TRBJ1-1|NA
CASSFRTVAFF
TGTGCCAGCAGCTTTAGGACAGTGGCTTTCTTT
>TRBV19|NA|TRBJ2-5|NA
CASTDGGRETQYF
TGTGCCAGTACCGACGGGGGAAGAGAGACCCAGTACTTC
>TRBV19|NA|TRBJ1-1|TRBD1
CASSLTGGLNTEAFF
TGTGCCAGTAGTTTGACAGGGGGCTTGAACACTGAAGCTTTCTTT
>TRBV19|few|TRBJ2-7|NA
CASRNRVDEQYF
TGTGCCAGTAGGAACAGGGTGGACGAGCAGTACTTC
>TRBV7-8|few|TRBJ2-7|NA
CASSSDGEEQYF
TGTGCCAGCAGCTCGGACGGGGAAGAGCAGTACTTC
>TRBV2|few|TRBJ2-5|NA
CASTLRGTQYF
TGTGCCAGCACACTTCGGGGGACCCAGTACTTC
>TRBV5-1|NA|TRBJ1-2|TRBD1
CASSRGQGDGYTF
TGCGCCAGCAGCAGGGGACAGGGTGATGGCTACACCTTC
>TRBV11-2|few|TRBJ2-1|NA
CASSLDGNWGYNEQFF
TGTGCCAGCAGCTTAGACGGGAATTGGGGCTACAATGAGCAGTTCTTC
>TRBV4-2|few|TRBJ1-5|TRBD1
CASSQPTFFATGPYNQPQHF
TGTGCCAGCAGCCAACCCACGTTTTTCGCGACAGGGCCCTACAATCAGCCCCAGCATTTT
>TRBV4-1|few|TRBJ1-5|NA
CASSQVDREDRPQHF
TGCGCCAGCAGCCAAGTTGACAGAGAGGATCGGCCCCAGCATTTT
>TRBV4-3|NA|TRBJ2-1|TRBD2
CASSQRSGGHNEQFF
TGCGCCAGCAGCCAAAGGAGCGGGGGCCACAATGAGCAGTTCTTC
>TRBV2|NA|TRBJ1-1|NA
CATSSRRDTEAFF
TGTGCCACCTCCTCGAGGCGAGACACTGAAGCTTTCTTT
>TRBV7-2|few|TRBJ1-2|TRBD1
CASSQQGAGGYTF
TGTGCCAGCAGCCAACAGGGGGCTGGGGGCTACACCTTC
>TRBV20-1|NA|TRBJ2-1|NA
CSARTDNEQFF
TGCAGTGCTAGGACAGACAATGAGCAGTTCTTC
>TRBV7-8|NA|TRBJ2-1|TRBD2
CASRSGRGSYNEQFF
TGTGCCAGCAGATCCGGGAGGGGCTCGTACAATGAGCAGTTCTTC
>TRBV7-2|few|TRBJ2-3|TRBD2
CASRGTRGFTDTQYF
TGTGCCAGCAGGGGGACTAGAGGTTTCACAGATACGCAGTATTTT
>TRBV20-1|NA|TRBJ2-1|NA
CSARETYEQFF
TGCAGTGCTAGAGAAACATATGAGCAGTTCTTC
>TRBV5-1|NA|TRBJ2-5|NA
CASSVGEETQYF
TGCGCCAGCAGTGTAGGGGAAGAGACCCAGTACTTC
>TRBV4-3|few|TRBJ2-1|TRBD1
CASSQDWTGSNEQFF
TGCGCCAGCAGCCAAGATTGGACAGGGTCAAATGAGCAGTTCTTC
>TRBV30|few|TRBJ1-3|NA
CAWSGGVSGNTIYF
TGTGCCTGGAGCGGGGGTGTCTCTGGAAACACCATATATTTT
>TRBV7-9|few|TRBJ1-1|NA
CASTQGLNTEAFF
TGTGCCAGCACCCAGGGCTTGAACACTGAAGCTTTCTTT
>TRBV5-8|few|TRBJ1-5|TRBD1
CASLGTGNQPQHF
TGTGCCAGCTTAGGGACAGGGAATCAGCCCCAGCATTTT
>TRBV7-6|NA|TRBJ1-6|TRBD1
CASSFGQGNSPLHF
TGTGCCAGCAGTTTCGGACAGGGGAATTCACCCCTCCACTTT
>TRBV9|NA|TRBJ1-5|NA
CASSVSGESNQPQHF
TGTGCCAGCAGCGTTTCAGGGGAGAGCAATCAGCCCCAGCATTTT
>TRBV7-9|NA|TRBJ2-7|NA
CASSPSYEQYF
TGTGCCAGCAGCCCCTCGTACGAGCAGTACTTC
>TRBV4-1|few|TRBJ1-5|NA
CASSQVFELFNQPQHF
TGCGCCAGCAGCCAAGTTTTTGAGTTGTTCAATCAGCCCCAGCATTTT
>TRBV5-4|NA|TRBJ2-5|TRBD2
CASSSSGVETQYF
TGTGCCAGCAGCTCTAGCGGGGTGGAGACCCAGTACTTC
>TRBV5-1|few|TRBJ2-7|NA
CASSLAGTGGVQYF
TGCGCCAGCAGCTTGGCCGGCACAGGCGGGGTCCAGTACTTC